These T cell receptor beta chains were read from a single sample in a study of blood T cell repertoires in COVID-19. The protocol was immunoSEQ multiplex PCR, while the TCRdb copy is restricted to in-frame clones and leaves out a portion. Here the sample spans 50,000 to 80,000 clones, around 92% being singletons. Material for sequencing was peripheral blood. Receptors were obtained from a man in his sixties with acute or convalescent COVID-19. Each CDR3 is given with its conserved first and last residue. A D gene is named only where the DNA matches it firmly. Size is stated for part of the rows, as once, few or many counts, or as a class when the clone is expanded.

clone size	CDR3 length	J gene	D gene	V gene	CDR3 DNA	CDR3 protein
.	14	TRBJ1-1	.	TRBV6-2/TRBV6-3	TGTGCCAGCAGTTACGCTCGGAGGAACACTGAAGCTTTCTTT	CASSYARRNTEAFF
.	15	TRBJ1-2	.	TRBV25-1	TGTGCCAGCAGTTTAAGCAGGACAGATAACTATGGCTACACCTTC	CASSLSRTDNYGYTF
.	13	TRBJ1-1	.	TRBV14	TGTGCCAGCAGCCAAGTCTCACAAAGGGGAGCTTTCTTT	CASSQVSQRGAFF
.	15	TRBJ1-1	.	TRBV2	TGTGCCAGCATTAGGCGCGGCAGTCCGAACACTGAAGCTTTCTTT	CASIRRGSPNTEAFF
.	13	TRBJ1-1	.	TRBV11-1	TGTGCCAGCAGCTTAGGGCAGATCACTGAAGCTTTCTTT	CASSLGQITEAFF
.	16	TRBJ1-5	.	TRBV4-1	TGCGCCAGCAGCCTTGAATCACAGAAAAGCAATCAGCCCCAGCATTTT	CASSLESQKSNQPQHF
.	16	TRBJ1-3	.	TRBV5-4	TGTGCCAGCAGCCCCGGAGGTCAGATCTCTGGAAACACCATATATTTT	CASSPGGQISGNTIYF
.	13	TRBJ2-7	.	TRBV7-2	TGTGCCAGCAGCTTACAAGCGGCCTACGAGCAGTACTTC	CASSLQAAYEQYF
.	19	TRBJ2-3	.	TRBV21-1	TGTGCCAGCAGCAAAGTAAGAGGGGACGCGGGGGGGCAAACAGATACGCAGTATTTT	CASSKVRGDAGGQTDTQYF
once	13	TRBJ1-6	.	TRBV2	TGTGCCAGCAATGAGGTCGGGAATTCACCCCTCCACTTT	CASNEVGNSPLHF
.	16	TRBJ2-3	TRBD2	TRBV7-9	TGTGCCAGCAGCTCGGGACTAGCGGGGCGCACAGATACGCAGTATTTT	CASSSGLAGRTDTQYF
.	15	TRBJ1-2	TRBD1	TRBV13	TGTGCCAGCAGCTTTGGACAGGTTCCAAACTATGGCTACACCTTC	CASSFGQVPNYGYTF
.	15	TRBJ2-7	TRBD2	TRBV4-1	TGCGCCAGCAGCCAAGACCCAGCGGGGGGTTACGAGCAGTACTTC	CASSQDPAGGYEQYF
.	14	TRBJ1-1	TRBD1	TRBV9	TGTGCCAGCCTCTCAGGCAGGGGGCACCCTGAAGCTTTCTTT	CASLSGRGHPEAFF
.	14	TRBJ2-7	TRBD1	TRBV27	TGTGCCAGCAGTTTCGGGACAGGGACCTACGAGCAGTACTTC	CASSFGTGTYEQYF
.	15	TRBJ2-1	TRBD2	TRBV28	TGTGCCAGCAGTTTAAGCGGGGGGGCCTACAATGAGCAGTTCTTC	CASSLSGGAYNEQFF
.	14	TRBJ1-2	.	TRBV7-9	TGTGCCAGCAGCCCTCGGGCCACGGGGGATGGCTACACCTTC	CASSPRATGDGYTF
.	13	TRBJ1-1	TRBD1	TRBV24-1	TGTGCCATTCAGGACAGGTGGAACACTGAAGCTTTCTTT	CAIQDRWNTEAFF
once	13	TRBJ1-2	.	TRBV12-5	TGTGCTAGTGGTCTCCCCGGGGGACGAGGCTACACCTTC	CASGLPGGRGYTF
.	16	TRBJ2-1	TRBD1	TRBV11-2	TGTGCCAGCAGCTTCACCCGGACAGGGTCGTCTAATGAGCAGTTCTTC	CASSFTRTGSSNEQFF
.	16	TRBJ1-3	.	TRBV3-1/TRBV3-2	TGTGCCACTACCTCGGACAGACAATTCTCTGGAAACACCATATATTTT	CATTSDRQFSGNTIYF
once	15	TRBJ1-1	TRBD1	TRBV7-8	TGTGCCAGCAGCTTTGGGGACAGCTCGAACACTGAAGCTTTCTTT	CASSFGDSSNTEAFF
once	16	TRBJ2-5	.	TRBV19	TGTGCCAGTAGTCCTCAACCGACAGTCACCTGGGGGACCCAGTACTTC	CASSPQPTVTWGTQYF
.	16	TRBJ1-1	TRBD1	TRBV4-1	TGCGCCAGCAGCCCCCGGACAGGGGGACTCGGGGACCAAGCTTTCTTT	CASSPRTGGLGDQAFF